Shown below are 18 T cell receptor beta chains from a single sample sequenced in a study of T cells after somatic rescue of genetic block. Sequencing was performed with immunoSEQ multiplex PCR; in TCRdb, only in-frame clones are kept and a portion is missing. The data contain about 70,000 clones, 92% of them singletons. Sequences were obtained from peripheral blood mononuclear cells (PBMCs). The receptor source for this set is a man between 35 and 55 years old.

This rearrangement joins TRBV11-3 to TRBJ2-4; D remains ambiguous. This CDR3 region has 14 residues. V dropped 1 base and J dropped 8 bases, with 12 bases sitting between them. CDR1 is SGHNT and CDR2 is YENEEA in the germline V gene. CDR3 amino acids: CASSLAYSWDIQYF. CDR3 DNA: TGTGCCAGCAGCTTAGCGTACAGCTGGGACATTCAGTACTTC.

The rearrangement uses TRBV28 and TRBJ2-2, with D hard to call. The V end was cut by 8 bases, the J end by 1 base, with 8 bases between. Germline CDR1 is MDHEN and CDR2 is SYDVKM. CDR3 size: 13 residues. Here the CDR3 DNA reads TGTGCCAGCGAGAACCGGAACACCGGGGAGCTGTTTTTT. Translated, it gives CASENRNTGELFF.

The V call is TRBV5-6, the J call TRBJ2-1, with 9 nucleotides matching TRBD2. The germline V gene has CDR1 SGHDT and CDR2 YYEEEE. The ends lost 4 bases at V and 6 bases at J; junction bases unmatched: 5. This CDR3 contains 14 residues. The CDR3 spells CASSAVAGVNEQFF. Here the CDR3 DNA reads TGTGCCAGCAGCGCCGTAGCGGGAGTCAATGAGCAGTTCTTC.

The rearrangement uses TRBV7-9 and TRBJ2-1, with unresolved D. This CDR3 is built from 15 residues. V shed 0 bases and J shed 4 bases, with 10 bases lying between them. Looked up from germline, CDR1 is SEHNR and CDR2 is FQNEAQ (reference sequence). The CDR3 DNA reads TGTGCCAGCAGCTTAGCCCGGACGGAGTACAATGAGCAGTTCTTC. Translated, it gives CASSLARTEYNEQFF.

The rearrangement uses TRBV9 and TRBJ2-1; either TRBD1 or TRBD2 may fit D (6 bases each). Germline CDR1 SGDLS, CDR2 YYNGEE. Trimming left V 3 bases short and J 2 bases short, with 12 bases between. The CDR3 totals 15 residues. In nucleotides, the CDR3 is TGTGCCAGCAGCGATACCGGGGGCCCCTACAATGAGCAGTTCTTC. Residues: CASSDTGGPYNEQFF.

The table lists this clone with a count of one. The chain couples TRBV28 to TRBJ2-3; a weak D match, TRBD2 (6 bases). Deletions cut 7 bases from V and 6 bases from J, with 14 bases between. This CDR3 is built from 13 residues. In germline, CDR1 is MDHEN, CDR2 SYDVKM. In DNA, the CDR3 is TGTGCCAGCAACGGACCGGGAGCGGATACGCAGTATTTT. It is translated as CASNGPGADTQYF. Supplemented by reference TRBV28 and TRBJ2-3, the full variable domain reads DVKVTQSSRYLVKRTGEKVFLECVQDMDHENMFWYRQDPGLGLRLIYFSYDVKMKEKGDIPEGYSVSREKKERFSLILESASTNQTSMYLCASNGPGADTQYFGPGTRLTVL.

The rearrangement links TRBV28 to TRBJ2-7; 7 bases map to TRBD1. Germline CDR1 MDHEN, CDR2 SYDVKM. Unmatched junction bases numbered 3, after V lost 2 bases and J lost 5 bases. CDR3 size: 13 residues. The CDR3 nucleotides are TGTGCCAGCAGTTTAAGGGGGCAGCACGAGCAGTACTTC. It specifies CASSLRGQHEQYF.

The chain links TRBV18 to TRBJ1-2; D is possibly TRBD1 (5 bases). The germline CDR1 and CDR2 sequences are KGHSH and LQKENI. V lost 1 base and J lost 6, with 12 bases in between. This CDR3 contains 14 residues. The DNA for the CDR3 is TGTGCCAGCTCACCACGGGACCTGAGGCATGGCTACACCTTC. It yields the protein CASSPRDLRHGYTF.

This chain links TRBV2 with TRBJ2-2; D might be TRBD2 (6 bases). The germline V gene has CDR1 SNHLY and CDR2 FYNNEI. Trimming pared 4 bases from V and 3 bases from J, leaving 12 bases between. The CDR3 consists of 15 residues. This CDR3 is CASSADPGDTGELFF. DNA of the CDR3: TGTGCCAGCAGTGCGGACCCGGGGGACACCGGGGAGCTGTTTTTT. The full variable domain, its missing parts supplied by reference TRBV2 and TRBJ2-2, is EPEVTQTPSHQVTQMGQEVILRCVPISNHLYFYWYRQILGQKVEFLVSFYNNEISEKSEIFDDQFSVERPDGSNFTLKIRSTKLEDSAMYFCASSADPGDTGELFFGEGSRLTVL.

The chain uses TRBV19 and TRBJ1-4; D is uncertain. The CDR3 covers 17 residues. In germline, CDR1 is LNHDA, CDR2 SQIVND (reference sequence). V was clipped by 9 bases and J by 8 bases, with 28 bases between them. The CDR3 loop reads CASHRAGRLRDQEKLFF. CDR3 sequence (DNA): TGTGCCAGCCACCGGGCCGGACGGCTTAGAGACCAAGAAAAACTGTTTTTT. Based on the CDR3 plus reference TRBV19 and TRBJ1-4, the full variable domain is DGGITQSPKYLFRKEGQNVTLSCEQNLNHDAMYWYRQDPGQGLRLIYYSQIVNDFQKGDIAEGYSVSREKKESFPLTVTSAQKNPTAFYLCASHRAGRLRDQEKLFFGSGTQLSVL.

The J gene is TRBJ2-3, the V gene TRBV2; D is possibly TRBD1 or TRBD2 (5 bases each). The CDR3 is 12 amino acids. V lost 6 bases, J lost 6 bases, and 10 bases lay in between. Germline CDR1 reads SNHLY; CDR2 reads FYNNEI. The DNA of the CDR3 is TGTGCCAGCAGGGGACGTGCCGATACGCAGTATTTT. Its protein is CASRGRADTQYF.

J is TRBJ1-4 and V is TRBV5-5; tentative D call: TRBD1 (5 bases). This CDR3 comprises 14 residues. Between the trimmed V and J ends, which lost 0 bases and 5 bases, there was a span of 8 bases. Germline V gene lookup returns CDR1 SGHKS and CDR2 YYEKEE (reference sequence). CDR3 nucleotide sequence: TGTGCCAGCAGCTTGGGGGACCGGAATGAAAAACTGTTTTTT. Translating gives CASSLGDRNEKLFF.

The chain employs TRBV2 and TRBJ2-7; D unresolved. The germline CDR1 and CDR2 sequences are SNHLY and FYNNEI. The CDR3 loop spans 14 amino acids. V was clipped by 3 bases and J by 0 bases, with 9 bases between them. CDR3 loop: CASSEGWGSYEQYF. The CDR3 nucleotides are TGTGCCAGCAGTGAGGGGTGGGGCTCCTACGAGCAGTACTTC.

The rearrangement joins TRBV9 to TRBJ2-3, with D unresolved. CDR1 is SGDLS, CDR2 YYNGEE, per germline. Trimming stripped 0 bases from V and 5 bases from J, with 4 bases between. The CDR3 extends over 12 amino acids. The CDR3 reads CASSVAGDTQYF. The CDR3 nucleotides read TGTGCCAGCAGCGTAGCGGGAGATACGCAGTATTTT.

CDR3 loop: CASKGGPNTEAFF. CDR3 DNA sequence: TGTGCCAGCAAAGGGGGGCCGAACACTGAAGCTTTCTTT. V usage is TRBV6-5 and J usage is TRBJ1-1; D is perhaps TRBD1 (6 bases). This CDR3 spans 13 amino acids. CDR1 is MNHEY and CDR2 is SVGAGI in the germline V gene. V gave up 7 bases and J gave up 1 base, with 10 bases separating them.

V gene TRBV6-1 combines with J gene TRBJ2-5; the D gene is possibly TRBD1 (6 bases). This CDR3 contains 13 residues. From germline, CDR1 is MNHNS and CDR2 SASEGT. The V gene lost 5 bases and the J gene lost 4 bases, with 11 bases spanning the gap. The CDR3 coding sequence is TGTGCCAGCAGTCGACAGGATGCAGAGACCCAGTACTTC. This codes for CASSRQDAETQYF.

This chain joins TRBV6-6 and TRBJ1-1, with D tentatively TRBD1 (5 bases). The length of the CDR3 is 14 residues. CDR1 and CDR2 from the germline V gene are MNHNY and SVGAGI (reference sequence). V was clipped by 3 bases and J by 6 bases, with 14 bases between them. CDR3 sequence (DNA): TGTGCCAGCAGTTATCTAAAAGGGACGTCTGAAGCTTTCTTT. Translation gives CASSYLKGTSEAFF.

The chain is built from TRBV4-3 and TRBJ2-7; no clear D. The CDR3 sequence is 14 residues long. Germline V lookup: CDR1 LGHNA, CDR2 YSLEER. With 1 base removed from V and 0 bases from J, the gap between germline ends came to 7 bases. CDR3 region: CASSQALSSYEQYF. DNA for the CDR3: TGCGCCAGCAGCCAAGCCCTGAGCTCCTACGAGCAGTACTTC.